One and the same sample provided the 21 T cell receptor beta chains below, sequenced in a study of blood T cells in healthy people across ages. A second PCR, run for about 6 to 11 cycles, used a sample-barcoded 5' primer plus a J-beta primer mix. TCRdb used MiXCR to reprocess the 5' RACE reads, holding one entry per CDR3 protein. The sample records 850,000 to 1,300,000 distinct CDR3 sequences, under 55% being singletons. Sequences were obtained from blood. All receptors come from a woman aged 55-69 years in good health.

Of note for this clonotype: An end of the junction does not agree with germline; a read error may underlie this. This rearrangement joins TRBV7-8 to TRBJ2-7; TRBD1 matches at 10 bases. CDR1 and CDR2 from the germline V gene are SGHVS and FQNEAQ. The CDR3 has 15 residues. Here the CDR3 reads CASTLDRGPSCEQYF. DNA for the CDR3: TGTGCCAGCACCCTCGACAGGGGGCCCTCCTGCGAGCAGTACTTC.

The rearrangement uses TRBV29-1 and TRBJ2-4, with TRBD2 matching over 12 bases. With the DNA end fitting TRBJ2-7 better, the J assignment may be wrong. This CDR3 region has 16 residues. The germline CDR1 and CDR2 sequences are SQVTM and ANQGSEA. The CDR3 DNA reads TGCAGCGTTGAAGATCGGCTAGCGGGAGGGCCCGACGAGCAGTACTTC. Translation gives CSVEDRLAGGPDEQYF.

The chain joins TRBV20-1 to TRBJ2-5; D tentatively fits TRBD1 or TRBD2 (6 bases each). V dropped 1 base and J dropped 5 bases, with 23 bases sitting between them. This CDR3 contains 17 residues. The germline CDR1 and CDR2 sequences are DFQATT and SNEGSKA (reference sequence). CDR3 nucleotide sequence: TGCAGTGCTAGAGTTACTCGGGGGCGGGGCGACTGGGAGACCCAGTACTTC. Translation gives CSARVTRGRGDWETQYF.

The chain links TRBV10-2 to TRBJ2-3; possibly TRBD2 for D (6 bases). Trimming cost V 6 bases and J 4 bases, with 14 bases left between them. The CDR3 totals 14 residues. Germline V gives CDR1 WSHSY, CDR2 SAAADI. The CDR3 region is CASSTGLPADTQYF. CDR3 nucleotide sequence: TGCGCCAGCAGCACGGGACTCCCGGCAGATACGCAGTATTTT.

This clonotype was counted between two and nine times. CDR3 loop: CSARTLAPGQGLYEQYF. In DNA, the CDR3 is TGCAGTGCTAGAACTCTTGCTCCGGGACAGGGTTTGTACGAGCAGTACTTC. The V call is TRBV20-1, the J call TRBJ2-7; 9 bases fit TRBD1. The CDR3 length is 17 residues. From germline, CDR1 is DFQATT and CDR2 SNEGSKA (reference sequence). V dropped 2 bases and J dropped 4; count of bases not matched to a gene: 15.

This rearrangement joins TRBV18 to TRBJ1-6; no reliable D call. The CDR3 is 15 amino acids. Germline-derived CDR1 and CDR2 are KGHSH and LQKENI. Trimming left V 4 bases short and J 2 bases short, with 9 bases between. The CDR3 DNA follows: TGTGCCAGCTCACGTGAGGTGGCCTATAATTCACCCCTCCACTTT. It encodes CASSREVAYNSPLHF.

In its sample, this clonotype was seen a few times. The gene calls are TRBV7-3 and TRBJ2-6; D could derive from TRBD1 or TRBD2 (5 bases each). CDR1 is SGHTA and CDR2 is FQGTGA in the germline V gene. V dropped 6 bases and J dropped 0 bases, with 15 bases sitting between them. The CDR3 sequence is 17 residues long. CDR3: CASRGPGSPSGANVLTF. The CDR3 DNA is TGTGCCAGCAGGGGACCGGGATCACCCTCTGGGGCCAACGTCCTGACTTTC.

This clonotype has just a few counts. This sequence joins TRBV9 and TRBJ2-7, with 7 bases identical to TRBD2. Losses at the gene ends were 3 bases for V and 2 bases for J; bases not matched to a gene: 5. This CDR3 has 14 amino acids. Germline V lookup: CDR1 SGDLS, CDR2 YYNGEE. CDR3 sequence (DNA): TGTGCCAGCAGCGGGCCAGGGAGGGCCTACGAGCAGTACTTC. Residues: CASSGPGRAYEQYF.

The rearrangement uses TRBV6-1 and TRBJ2-3, with TRBD1 matching over 7 bases. Trimming cost V 8 bases and J 1 base; bases outside gene matches: 12. This CDR3 region has 16 residues. CDR1 and CDR2 (germline): MNHNS, SASEGT. This chain's CDR3 is CASSKGATYRTDTQYF. In DNA form, the CDR3 reads TGTGCCAGCTCAAAGGGGGCTACCTATCGCACAGATACGCAGTATTTT.

The chain couples TRBV5-6 to TRBJ2-6; possible D gene TRBD1, 6 bases. The V end lost 1 base, the J end lost 0 bases, and 11 bases lay between the germline ends. Germline V gene data show CDR1 as SGHDT and CDR2 as YYEEEE. This CDR3 has 17 residues. The CDR3 coding sequence is TGTGCCAGCAGCTTGTGGGCAGGGGTCTCTGGGGCCAACGTCCTGACTTTC. The encoded protein is CASSLWAGVSGANVLTF. Variable domain in full (rest from reference TRBV5-6 and TRBJ2-6): DAGVTQSPTHLIKTRGQQVTLRCSPKSGHDTVSWYQQALGQGPQFIFQYYEEEERQRGNFPDRFSGHQFPNYSSELNVNALLLGDSALYLCASSLWAGVSGANVLTFGAGSRLTVL.

The rearrangement joins TRBV2 to TRBJ1-1; no clear D. V lost 0 bases and J 4 bases, leaving 9 bases between the germline ends. Germline V gives CDR1 SNHLY, CDR2 FYNNEI. This CDR3 has 14 amino acids. CDR3 DNA sequence: TGTGCCAGCAGTGAAGCGACCGACTCCACTGAAGCTTTCTTT. Its translation: CASSEATDSTEAFF.

The chain couples TRBV11-2 to TRBJ2-7, with D perhaps assigned TRBD1 or TRBD2 (6 bases each). This CDR3 comprises 13 residues. In germline, CDR1 is SGHAT, CDR2 FQNNGV. V was clipped by 4 bases and J by 7 bases, with 14 bases between them. The CDR3 sequence is CASSWGARWEQYF. CDR3 bases: TGTGCCAGCAGCTGGGGGGCCCGCTGGGAGCAGTACTTC.

The V gene is TRBV11-2, the J gene TRBJ2-1; D could derive from TRBD1 or TRBD2 (5 bases each). Germline assignment: CDR1 SGHAT and CDR2 FQNNGV. V was cut by 5 bases and J by 7 bases, with 21 bases left in between. This CDR3 has 16 residues. CDR3 sequence (DNA): TGTGCCAGCAGCCCCCACGCATCGGGACGAGGAAATGAGCAGTTCTTC. Its translation is CASSPHASGRGNEQFF.

The V and J genes are TRBV7-9 and TRBJ2-5; no reliable D call. Trimming cost V 4 bases and J 7 bases, with 16 bases left between them. In germline, CDR1 is SEHNR, CDR2 FQNEAQ (reference sequence). There are 14 residues in the CDR3. The CDR3 sequence: CASSSPGDSGTQYF. CDR3 nucleotides: TGTGCCAGCAGCTCGCCTGGGGATTCGGGGACCCAGTACTTC.

This sequence joins TRBV7-9 and TRBJ2-7; a possible D gene is TRBD2 (6 bases). The CDR3 is 14 amino acids. The V and J ends lost 5 bases and 5 bases respectively, with 16 bases between them. From germline, CDR1 is SEHNR and CDR2 FQNEAQ (reference sequence). The CDR3 sequence is CASSLAGRSHEQYF. In nucleotides, the CDR3 is TGTGCCAGCAGCCTCGCTGGGAGGAGCCACGAGCAGTACTTC.

This clonotype was observed many times. The rearrangement uses TRBV12-3 or TRBV12-4 and TRBJ2-6; D gene uncertain. The CDR3 consists of 16 residues. Deletions cut 2 bases from V and 2 bases from J, with 10 bases between. CDR3 bases: TGTGCCAGCAGTTTAAGGCAGGCCGCTGGGGCCAACGTCCTGACTTTC. Protein: CASSLRQAAGANVLTF.

This clonotype turned up a few times. The CDR3 region has the DNA TGTGCCAGCAGCCATAGAGACAGAGCTAACTATGGCTACACCTTC. Translated, it gives CASSHRDRANYGYTF. The chain links TRBV3-1 to TRBJ1-2, with D perhaps matching TRBD1 (5 bases). Trimming took 3 bases from V and 0 from J, leaving 11 bases between them. The CDR3 spans 15 residues. The germline V gene encodes CDR1 LGHDT and CDR2 YNNKEL (reference sequence).

The V call is TRBV15, the J call TRBJ2-1; D not resolved. V dropped 0 bases and J dropped 0 bases, with 9 bases sitting between them. The V gene's germline CDR1 is LNHNV and CDR2 YYDKDF (reference sequence). The CDR3 extends over 16 amino acids. For the CDR3, the DNA is TGTGCCACCAGCAGAGATCGACCGAGCTCCTACAATGAGCAGTTCTTC. Translating gives CATSRDRPSSYNEQFF.

On this clonotype: At one of its ends the junction is not consistent with the germline gene, which may arise from a read error. The chain recombines TRBV9 with TRBJ1-2; perhaps TRBD1 as D (6 bases). The CDR3 runs 14 residues. The germline CDR1 and CDR2 sequences are SGDLS and YYNGEE. The CDR3 reads CASSLADSNYGCTF. The DNA for the CDR3 is TGTGCCAGCAGCCTCGCGGACAGTAACTATGGCTGCACCTTC.

With regard to this clonotype: At one end, the junction sequence differs from germline, possibly due to a read error. The rearrangement uses TRBV6-5 and TRBJ2-3; D is perhaps TRBD1 (5 bases). Germline CDR1 and CDR2: MNHEY and SVGAGI. The CDR3 runs to 17 residues. The CDR3 nucleotides are TGTGCCAGCAGTTACTCTTCCGTCCAGGGCAGCACAGATACGCGGTATTTT. This sequence encodes CASSYSSVQGSTDTRYF.

This clonotype was picked up a small number of times. The J gene is TRBJ1-1, the V gene TRBV7-6, with D possibly TRBD1 on 5 matching bases. V lost 5 bases, J lost 7 bases, and 17 bases lay in between. There are 14 residues in the CDR3. Germline V CDR1 and CDR2: SGHVS, FNYEAQ. DNA for the CDR3: TGTGCCAGCAGCGGCAGACTTGGAAGGGGTGAAGCTTTCTTT. This encodes CASSGRLGRGEAFF.